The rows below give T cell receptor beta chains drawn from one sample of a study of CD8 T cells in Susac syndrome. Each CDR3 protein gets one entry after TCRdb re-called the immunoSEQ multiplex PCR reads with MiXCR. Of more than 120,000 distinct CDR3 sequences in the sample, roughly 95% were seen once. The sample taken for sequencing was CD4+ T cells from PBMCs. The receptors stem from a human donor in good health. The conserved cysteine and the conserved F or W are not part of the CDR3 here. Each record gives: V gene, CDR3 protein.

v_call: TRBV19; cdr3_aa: ASTPAGLFKPQH
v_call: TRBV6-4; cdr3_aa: ASSDETSSNEQF
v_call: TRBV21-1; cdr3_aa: ASSKEGVYEQY
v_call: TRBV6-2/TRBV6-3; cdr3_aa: ASIPGQGETEAF
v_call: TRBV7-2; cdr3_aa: ASSLGGSGADTQY
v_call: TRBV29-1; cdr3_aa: SVEEDYLNEQF
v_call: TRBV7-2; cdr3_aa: ASSLVPGRYETQY
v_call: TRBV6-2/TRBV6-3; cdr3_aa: AGSGKIAGGPETQY
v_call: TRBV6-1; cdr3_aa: ASSRRGSYEQY
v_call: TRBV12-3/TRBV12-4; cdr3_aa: ASTPGTYNEQF
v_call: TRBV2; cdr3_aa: ASSGRLESTGELF
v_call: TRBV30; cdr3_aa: AWTASGIYNEQF
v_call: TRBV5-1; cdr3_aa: ASSLAGTVGYT
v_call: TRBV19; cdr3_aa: ASSIKRIYGYT
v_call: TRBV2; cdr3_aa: ASSQGQGPYGYT
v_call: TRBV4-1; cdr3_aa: ASSQGSLAAQETQY
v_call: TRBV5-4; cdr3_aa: ASSWGNRETQY
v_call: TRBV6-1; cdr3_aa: ASRSGGTGSSYEQY
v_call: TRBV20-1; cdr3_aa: SAANPGGLYEQY
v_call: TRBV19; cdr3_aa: ASIYADTQY